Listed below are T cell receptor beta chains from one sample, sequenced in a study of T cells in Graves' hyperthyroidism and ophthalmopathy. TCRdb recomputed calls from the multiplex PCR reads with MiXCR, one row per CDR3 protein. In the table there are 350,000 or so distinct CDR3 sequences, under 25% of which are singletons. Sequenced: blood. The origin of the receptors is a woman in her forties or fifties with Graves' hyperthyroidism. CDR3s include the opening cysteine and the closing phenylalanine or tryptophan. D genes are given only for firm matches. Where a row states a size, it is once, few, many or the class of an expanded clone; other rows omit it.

CASSLKGRAEAFF	TGTGCCAGCAGTTTAAAGGGGAGGGCTGAAGCTTTCTTT	.	many	TRBV12-3/TRBV12-4	TRBJ1-1
CASKLTNRLNYGYTF	TGTGCCAGCAAACTAACAAACAGGCTCAACTATGGCTACACCTTC	.	many	TRBV28	TRBJ1-2
CAISESWQSYEQYF	TGTGCCATCAGTGAGTCCTGGCAGTCCTACGAGCAGTACTTC	.	few	TRBV10-3	TRBJ2-7
CASRDRLYNEQFF	TGTGCCAGCAGGGACAGGCTCTACAATGAGCAGTTCTTC	TRBD1	many	TRBV11-3	TRBJ2-1
CASRSQEAGANVLTF	TGTGCCAGCAGATCACAGGAGGCTGGGGCCAACGTCCTGACTTTC	.	.	TRBV6-2/TRBV6-3	TRBJ2-6
CASSLPGADFSYEQYF	TGCGCCAGCAGCCTCCCTGGGGCAGATTTTTCCTACGAGCAGTACTTC	.	.	TRBV5-1	TRBJ2-7
CASSLYPPGKRYGYTF	TGTGCCAGCAGCTTGTATCCGCCGGGAAAGCGGTATGGCTACACCTTC	.	many	TRBV5-8	TRBJ1-2
CASSLAFSAGQPTRELFF	TGTGCCAGCAGCTTAGCGTTTAGTGCGGGACAACCTACCAGGGAGCTGTTTTTT	.	.	TRBV7-6	TRBJ2-2
CASSLGTGTGSHEQYF	TGTGCCAGCAGTTTGGGAACCGGGACAGGGTCCCACGAGCAGTACTTC	TRBD1	few	TRBV6-9	TRBJ2-7
CASSQAGRETQYF	TGTGCCAGCAGCCAAGCCGGGCGGGAGACCCAGTACTTC	.	.	TRBV3-1	TRBJ2-5
CASSLGSRGYTF	TGTGCCAGCAGCTTAGGCAGCCGGGGCTACACCTTC	.	many	TRBV7-8	TRBJ1-2
CASTAGGDYGYTF	TGTGCCAGCACCGCAGGGGGGGACTATGGCTACACCTTC	TRBD1	.	TRBV4-1	TRBJ1-2
CATSDHLGQRTDTQYF	TGTGCCACCAGTGATCACCTCGGACAGCGAACAGATACGCAGTATTTT	.	.	TRBV24-1	TRBJ2-3
CSAGAGGLDTQYF	TGCAGTGCTGGAGCGGGGGGGCTGGATACGCAGTATTTT	TRBD2	.	TRBV20-1	TRBJ2-3
CASSLETDRNTEAFF	TGTGCCAGCAGTTTGGAAACGGACAGGAACACTGAAGCTTTCTTT	.	.	TRBV12-3/TRBV12-4	TRBJ1-1
CATSDILGEQFF	TGTGCCACCAGTGATATCTTAGGTGAGCAGTTCTTC	.	many	TRBV24-1	TRBJ2-1
CASSSTADPSPTDTQYF	TGTGCCAGCAGCTCGACCGCGGACCCCTCTCCCACAGATACGCAGTATTTT	.	many	TRBV7-9	TRBJ2-3
CASIQAGTGGYEQYF	TGTGCCAGCATACAAGCCGGGACAGGGGGCTACGAGCAGTACTTC	TRBD1	many	TRBV28	TRBJ2-7
CASILGGGREAFF	TGTGCCAGCATTCTGGGGGGGGGCAGGGAAGCTTTCTTT	.	.	TRBV28	TRBJ1-1
CAISGRLAGSVTHTQYF	TGTGCCATCAGTGGGCGACTAGCGGGGAGTGTCACACATACGCAGTATTTT	TRBD2	few	TRBV10-3	TRBJ2-3
CSVEGQGYNEQFF	TGCAGCGTTGAGGGACAGGGGTACAATGAGCAGTTCTTC	TRBD1	many	TRBV29-1	TRBJ2-1
CASSGHKETQYF	TGTGCCAGCAGTGGACATAAAGAGACCCAGTACTTC	.	few	TRBV2	TRBJ2-5
CASSYRGGSNTGELFF	TGTGCCAGCAGTTATAGAGGCGGGAGTAATACCGGGGAGCTGTTTTTT	TRBD2	many	TRBV6-1	TRBJ2-2
CASSFKGTLNTEAFF	TGTGCCAGCAGTTTCAAGGGGACCTTGAACACTGAAGCTTTCTTT	.	many	TRBV12-3/TRBV12-4	TRBJ1-1
CASSYRVSSGANVLTF	TGTGCCAGCAGTTACAGGGTCAGCTCTGGGGCCAACGTCCTGACTTTC	.	.	TRBV6-5	TRBJ2-6
CASSVGGTSVNEQFF	TGTGCCAGCAGCGTAGGTGGGACTAGCGTCAATGAGCAGTTCTTC	TRBD2	.	TRBV9	TRBJ2-1
CASSFTRSYEQYF	TGTGCCAGCAGTTTTACCAGATCCTACGAGCAGTACTTC	.	many	TRBV28	TRBJ2-7
CASSGITHQETQYF	TGTGCCAGCTCAGGAATTACCCACCAAGAGACCCAGTACTTC	.	many	TRBV18	TRBJ2-5
CASSIAGQETQYF	TGTGCCAGCAGCATTGCGGGGCAAGAGACCCAGTACTTC	.	few	TRBV5-6	TRBJ2-5
CASSQDPRGINQPQHF	TGTGCCAGCAGCCAAGACCCCAGGGGTATCAATCAGCCCCAGCATTTT	.	many	TRBV12-3/TRBV12-4	TRBJ1-5
CASSLGDGFDEQFF	TGCGCCAGCAGCTTGGGAGACGGATTTGATGAGCAGTTCTTC	.	many	TRBV5-1	TRBJ2-1
CSVGTGLYYGYTF	TGCAGCGTGGGGACAGGGCTCTACTATGGCTACACCTTC	TRBD1	few	TRBV29-1	TRBJ1-2
CASSESRGPRIQYF	TGTGCCAGCAGCGAGAGCAGGGGTCCCCGCATTCAGTACTTC	.	.	TRBV14	TRBJ2-4
CASSWTRGRYEQYF	TGTGCCAGCAGCTGGACAAGGGGCAGGTACGAGCAGTACTTC	.	once	TRBV7-8	TRBJ2-7
CASSPAGAGNTIYF	TGTGCCAGCTCACCGGCGGGAGCTGGAAACACCATATATTTT	.	many	TRBV18	TRBJ1-3
CASRVLGNEQYF	TGTGCCAGCAGGGTCCTAGGGAACGAGCAGTACTTC	.	.	TRBV2	TRBJ2-7
CSARGTSEHNEQFF	TGCAGTGCTAGAGGAACTAGCGAGCACAATGAGCAGTTCTTC	TRBD2	few	TRBV20-1	TRBJ2-1
CASSYPPGGQETQYF	TGTGCCAGCAGTTACCCTCCGGGGGGACAAGAGACCCAGTACTTC	TRBD2	.	TRBV12-3/TRBV12-4	TRBJ2-5
CASSLAAAELFF	TGCGCCAGCAGCTTGGCGGCCGCGGAGCTGTTTTTT	.	.	TRBV5-1	TRBJ2-2
CASSLEDTKYGYTF	TGCGCCAGCAGCTTGGAGGACACAAAATATGGCTACACCTTC	.	many	TRBV5-1	TRBJ1-2
CASSDRGTRNIQYF	TGTGCCAGCAGTGACAGGGGGACGAGGAACATTCAGTACTTC	TRBD1	many	TRBV12-3/TRBV12-4	TRBJ2-4
CASSFWGPGANVLTF	TGTGCCAGCAGTTTTTGGGGCCCTGGGGCCAACGTCCTGACTTTC	.	many	TRBV6-2/TRBV6-3	TRBJ2-6